Presented here are 4 T cell receptor beta chains from one specimen sequenced in a study of cytomegalovirus exposure and HLA in healthy donors. The PCR made use of 60 Vbeta and 13 Jbeta primers. Repertoires were generated with immunoSEQ multiplex PCR, while TCRdb's copy carries only in-frame clones and drops some. Of some 140,000 clones in the sample, 65% to 85% were seen once. Material for sequencing was PBMCs. These receptors were taken from a man aged 18-30 years in good health and CMV-seronegative.

The chain employs TRBV6-5 and TRBJ1-2, with TRBD1 as a possible D gene (5 bases). Per the germline V gene, CDR1 is MNHEY and CDR2 is SVGAGI. Deletions cut 0 bases from V and 3 bases from J, with 14 bases between. The CDR3 has 16 residues. The CDR3 loop reads CASSYSGGTTYYGYTF. The CDR3 DNA reads as TGTGCCAGCAGTTACTCGGGGGGGACGACGTACTATGGCTACACCTTC.

This clone was seen a few times. This chain connects TRBV7-6 to TRBJ1-1; D is undetermined. V gave up 5 bases and J gave up 7 bases, with 11 bases separating them. The CDR3 runs to 12 residues. Germline values: CDR1 SGHVS, CDR2 FNYEAQ. The CDR3 region has the DNA TGTGCCAGCAGCGTACTATATGGTGAAGCTTTCTTT. This gives the protein CASSVLYGEAFF.

This chain uses TRBV6-5 with TRBJ1-1; D gene unclear. This CDR3 is built from 12 residues. The V gene lost 5 bases and the J gene lost 10 bases, with 14 bases spanning the gap. Germline CDR1 MNHEY, CDR2 SVGAGI. DNA of the CDR3: TGTGCCAGCAGTGAAGTAGACATAATAGCTTTCTTT. It is translated as CASSEVDIIAFF.

The chain couples TRBV7-2 to TRBJ2-4; 7 positions agree with TRBD1. The length of the CDR3 is 14 residues. Germline trimming cut 3 bases from V and 6 bases from J; bases unmatched to any gene: 5. Germline CDR1 reads SGHTA; CDR2 reads FQGNSA. CDR3 loop: CASSFRTGGNIQYF. The CDR3 DNA is TGTGCCAGCAGCTTTAGGACAGGCGGAAACATTCAGTACTTC.